This T cell receptor beta chain was recorded in a study of shared clonotypes between healthy human individuals. Study-level information: There were three CD4 naive, three CD4 memory, two CD8 naive and one CD8 memory plates per donor. Study-level points and caveats: Clonotype sharing levels among donors were expected to vary with sequencing depth.

Comment on this clone: Its target is not known.

CD4+ cells yielded CD45RA+ naive and CD45RA-negative memory subsets. V was pared by 4 bases and J by 0 bases, with 8 bases of the junction left unmatched. This CDR3 spans 16 amino acids. CDR1 is SGHRS, CDR2 YFSETQ, per germline. The assay was run at deep level. Measured with immunoSEQ multiplex PCR; TCRdb has only the in-frame clones, and not every one. Among roughly 520,000 clones listed, roughly 95% were seen once. Sequenced material: naive CD4+ T cells sorted from blood. Indicated subset: CD45RA+ positively selected. This sequence was found in a woman aged 25 to 39 in good health. V gene TRBV5-1 combines with J gene TRBJ2-3; 7 nucleotides match TRBD2. CDR3 sequence: CASSPLPGLSTDTQYF. In nucleotides, the CDR3 is TGCGCCAGCAGCCCTCTCCCGGGACTAAGCACAGATACGCAGTATTTT.